This is a list of T cell receptor beta chains from one sample in a study of post-analysis software for immune sequencing data. One entry per CDR3 protein results from TCRdb running MiXCR on the PCR reads. The sample gives roughly 800,000 distinct CDR3 sequences, about half of which show up once; over 4.5% is in the top ten. Input material: blood. The source of these receptors is a girl aged 5-17 years with multiple sclerosis. The CDR3 runs from the conserved cysteine through the conserved F or W. A D gene is named only where the DNA matches it firmly. Clone size, where shown, is once, few, many, or a class for clones that have expanded.

>TRBV6-6|TRBD1|few|TRBJ2-7
CASSSWGTGNYEQYF
TGTGCCAGCAGTTCTTGGGGGACAGGGAACTACGAGCAGTACTTC
>TRBV7-2|TRBD2|.|TRBJ2-3
CASSLGRAGLTDTQYF
TGTGCCAGCAGCTTAGGGCGAGCGGGGCTCACAGATACGCAGTATTTT
>TRBV7-2|.|.|TRBJ2-1
CASSDSVGEQFF
TGTGCCAGCAGCGATAGTGTCGGTGAGCAGTTCTTC
>TRBV20-1|TRBD1|.|TRBJ1-5
CSARQQPGQGYQPQHF
TGCAGTGCTAGACAACAACCGGGACAGGGATATCAGCCCCAGCATTTT
>TRBV18|TRBD1|.|TRBJ2-5
CASSPLGQGLQETQYF
TGTGCCAGCTCACCACTCGGACAGGGGTTACAAGAGACCCAGTACTTC
>TRBV29-1|.|many|TRBJ2-1
CSVETERYNEQFF
TGCAGCGTTGAAACAGAGAGATACAATGAGCAGTTCTTC
>TRBV12-3/TRBV12-4|.|.|TRBJ2-4
CASSLAPKLGKNIQYF
TGTGCCAGCAGTTTAGCCCCGAAGTTGGGCAAAAACATTCAGTACTTC
>TRBV9|TRBD1|.|TRBJ2-1
CASSPWTGRLGNEQFF
TGTGCCAGCAGCCCTTGGACAGGGAGGTTGGGCAATGAGCAGTTCTTC
>TRBV15|.|.|TRBJ2-4
CATSRDSGDVAKNIQYF
TGTGCCACCAGCAGAGACTCCGGGGACGTAGCCAAAAACATTCAGTACTTC
>TRBV12-3/TRBV12-4|.|few|TRBJ1-2
CASSFGRAGYGYTF
TGTGCCAGCAGTTTTGGGCGGGCTGGGTATGGCTACACCTTC
>TRBV5-1|TRBD2|.|TRBJ2-7
CASSGGELTYEQYF
TGCGCCAGCAGTGGGGGGGAGTTGACCTACGAGCAGTACTTC
>TRBV7-9|.|.|TRBJ2-1
CASSLEETAYNEQFF
TGTGCCAGCAGCTTAGAGGAGACAGCCTACAATGAGCAGTTCTTC
>TRBV20-1|TRBD1|.|TRBJ1-1
CSARNDRGTEAFF
TGCAGTGCTAGAAACGACAGGGGAACTGAAGCTTTCTTT
>TRBV5-1|TRBD1|few|TRBJ1-2
CASGTGFINYGYTF
TGCGCCAGTGGGACAGGTTTTATAAACTATGGCTACACCTTC
>TRBV5-1|.|.|TRBJ1-2
CASSLGIAYGYTF
TGCGCCAGCAGCTTGGGGATAGCCTATGGCTACACCTTC
>TRBV20-1|.|.|TRBJ2-1
CSGGVVHSYNEQFF
TGCAGTGGAGGAGTGGTACACTCCTACAATGAGCAGTTCTTC
>TRBV29-1|.|.|TRBJ2-5
CSVALTVQGTQYF
TGCAGCGTTGCGTTGACAGTCCAAGGGACCCAGTACTTC
>TRBV4-2|TRBD1|once|TRBJ1-5
CASSQEGDRVKPQHF
TGTGCCAGCAGCCAAGAAGGGGACAGAGTTAAGCCCCAGCATTTT
>TRBV20-1|.|few|TRBJ2-3
CSALNPSRSTDTQYF
TGCAGTGCTCTCAACCCTAGCCGTAGCACAGATACGCAGTATTTT
>TRBV20-1|TRBD1|.|TRBJ1-2
CSASKAGGAFGYTF
TGCAGTGCTTCTAAGGCAGGGGGCGCGTTTGGCTACACCTTC
>TRBV7-2|.|few|TRBJ2-7
CASRRDFSYEQYF
TGTGCCAGCAGAAGGGACTTCTCCTACGAGCAGTACTTC
>TRBV18|.|.|TRBJ1-2
CASSPRSPYGYTF
TGTGCCAGCTCACCACGGTCGCCCTATGGCTACACCTTC
>TRBV15|.|few|TRBJ2-7
CATSRPPGGTPFSEQYF
TGTGCCACCAGCAGACCCCCTGGCGGGACCCCATTTTCCGAGCAGTACTTC
>TRBV29-1|.|.|TRBJ1-2
CSEDGGYTF
TGCAGCGAGGACGGGGGCTACACCTTC
>TRBV13|.|.|TRBJ2-7
CASSPGGTQSPYEQYF
TGTGCCAGCAGCCCTGGTGGGACCCAATCCCCCTACGAGCAGTACTTC
>TRBV12-3/TRBV12-4|.|.|TRBJ2-3
CASSSRGFLRDRKNADTQYF
TGTGCCAGCAGTTCGAGAGGGTTTCTGCGGGACCGAAAAAACGCAGATACGCAGTATTTT
>TRBV6-1|.|.|TRBJ2-3
CASTTSQTQYF
TGTGCCAGCACGACTAGTCAAACGCAGTATTTT
>TRBV9|.|.|TRBJ1-2
CASSGGPSGFGGYTF
TGTGCCAGCAGCGGAGGCCCCTCGGGGTTTGGTGGCTACACCTTC
>TRBV7-9|TRBD1|.|TRBJ2-7
CASSLTGTGGAYEQYF
TGTGCCAGCAGCTTGACCGGGACAGGGGGAGCTTACGAGCAGTACTTC
>TRBV11-2|TRBD1|.|TRBJ2-4
CASSSSTGAKNIQYF
TGTGCCAGCAGCTCTTCGACAGGGGCCAAAAACATTCAGTACTTC
>TRBV5-1|.|few|TRBJ2-7
CASSLEPGQVGEQYF
TGCGCCAGCAGCTTGGAACCAGGACAAGTGGGGGAGCAGTACTTC
>TRBV6-5|TRBD1|few|TRBJ2-7
CATAPGRGREQYF
TGTGCCACCGCCCCGGGCAGGGGGCGCGAGCAGTACTTC
>TRBV27|TRBD1|.|TRBJ1-2
CASKGQGRYTF
TGTGCCAGCAAGGGACAGGGACGCTACACCTTC
>TRBV3-1|.|.|TRBJ1-1
CASSHPGEAFF
TGTGCCAGCAGCCATCCAGGGGAAGCTTTCTTT
>TRBV5-1|.|.|TRBJ1-1
CASSPDTENTEAFF
TGCGCCAGCAGCCCGGACACGGAGAACACTGAAGCTTTCTTT
>TRBV4-3|.|few|TRBJ1-2
CASSQGGEKSWPGYTF
TGCGCCAGCAGCCAAGGGGGCGAAAAATCCTGGCCCGGCTACACCTTC
>TRBV7-2|TRBD2|.|TRBJ2-3
CASSRGLAGGLGDTQYF
TGTGCCAGCTCAAGGGGACTAGCGGGAGGGCTGGGAGATACGCAGTATTTT
>TRBV2|.|.|TRBJ2-1
CASRAETYEQFF
TGTGCCAGCAGGGCAGAAACCTACGAGCAGTTCTTC
>TRBV20-1|.|few|TRBJ2-5
CSARDLYGSAETQYF
TGCAGTGCTAGAGATCTTTACGGGAGTGCGGAGACCCAGTACTTC
>TRBV29-1|.|few|TRBJ2-7
CSVEDRGAFEQYF
TGCAGCGTTGAAGATCGGGGAGCGTTCGAGCAGTACTTC
>TRBV7-4|.|once|TRBJ1-1
CASSPGHRPNTEAFF
TGTGCCAGCAGCCCCGGACACCGGCCGAACACTGAAGCTTTCTTT
>TRBV7-9|.|.|TRBJ1-6
CASSPPVLNSPLHF
TGTGCCAGCAGCCCGCCGGTTCTTAATTCACCCCTCCACTTT
>TRBV6-2/TRBV6-3|TRBD1|.|TRBJ1-1
CASSYPTGPEAFF
TGTGCCAGCAGTTACCCGACAGGGCCTGAAGCTTTCTTT
>TRBV4-1|.|.|TRBJ1-1
CASSQVRIGTEAFF
TGCGCCAGCAGCCAAGTTCGTATTGGTACTGAAGCTTTCTTT
>TRBV10-2|.|.|TRBJ1-5
CASSDRQDSNQPQHF
TGCGCCAGCAGTGATAGACAGGATAGCAATCAGCCCCAGCATTTT